These 12 T cell receptor beta chains were sequenced from one sample in a study of neoadjuvant nivolumab and ipilimumab in lung cancer. Libraries were prepared by immunoSEQ multiplex PCR; TCRdb keeps only in-frame clonotypes and omits some of them. The table records roughly 4,000 clones, roughly 81% of them present only once. The sequenced sample was normal lung tissue adjacent to the tumor, obtained after neoadjuvant nivolumab, alone or with ipilimumab, at or shortly before surgery. Every receptor here comes from an adult with non-small cell lung cancer. Some clones in this sample may be carry-over from other donors' samples.

The chain carries TRBV25-1 and TRBJ2-2; 7 positions match TRBD1. The CDR3 runs 16 residues. Germline V gives CDR1 MGHDK, CDR2 SYGVNS. Unmatched junction bases numbered 12, after V lost 4 bases and J lost 7 bases. The CDR3 region is CASSVGIAGGNGELFF. The CDR3, as DNA: TGTGCCAGCAGTGTAGGGATAGCAGGGGGTAACGGGGAGCTGTTTTTT.

A few counts support this clone. The chain has TRBV14 and TRBJ1-2; D may be TRBD1 (6 bases). The CDR3 has 13 residues. V gave up 5 bases and J gave up 6 bases, with 13 bases separating them. The germline V gene encodes CDR1 SGHDN and CDR2 FVKESK. In DNA form, the CDR3 reads TGTGCCAGCAGCAACAGGGTCCGAGATGGCTACACCTTC. Encoded protein: CASSNRVRDGYTF.

CDR3 sequence reads: CASSPFGTLTDTQYF. The CDR3 DNA follows: TGCGCCAGCAGCCCCTTCGGGACTCTCACAGATACGCAGTATTTT. This rearrangement joins TRBV5-1 to TRBJ2-3, with a possible D match to TRBD2 (6 bases). The CDR3 length is 15 residues. Deletions cut 4 bases from V and 2 bases from J, with 14 bases between. Germline CDR1 reads SGHRS; CDR2 reads YFSETQ.

The chain uses TRBV27 and TRBJ2-1; 7 bases line up with TRBD1. Trimming removed 6 bases from V and 3 bases from J; junction bases left unmatched: 17. CDR1 and CDR2 from the germline V gene are MNHEY and SMNVEV (reference sequence). CDR3 length: 18 residues. CDR3 residues: CASRPDPSRDSVYNEQFF. Here the CDR3 DNA reads TGTGCCAGCAGGCCAGACCCTAGCCGGGACAGTGTCTACAATGAGCAGTTCTTC.

CDR3 in amino acids: CASIWGGLEETQYF. CDR3 DNA: TGTGCCAGCATCTGGGGAGGGTTGGAAGAGACCCAGTACTTC. V usage is TRBV5-6 and J usage is TRBJ2-5, with 7 bases matching TRBD2. J lost 3 bases, V lost 6 bases, and 8 bases had no gene match. The germline V gene encodes CDR1 SGHDT and CDR2 YYEEEE. There are 14 residues in the CDR3.

This clone was seen once. The chain joins TRBV25-1 to TRBJ2-7; D is possibly TRBD1 or TRBD2 (6 bases each). Trimming stripped 3 bases from V and 0 bases from J, with 12 bases between. The CDR3 contains 15 residues. Germline CDR1 is MGHDK and CDR2 is SYGVNS. CDR3 sequence reads: CASSEGGGGSYEQYF. The CDR3 nucleotides are TGTGCCAGCAGTGAGGGCGGAGGGGGCTCCTACGAGCAGTACTTC.

This clone was detected only a few times. The V and J genes are TRBV6-1 and TRBJ1-5; D not resolved. CDR1 is MNHNS, CDR2 SASEGT, per germline. The V end lost 7 bases, the J end lost 2 bases, and 15 bases lay between the germline ends. The CDR3 runs 15 residues. The CDR3 DNA follows: TGTGCCAGCAAATGGCGGGGAGAGGGCAATCAGCCCCAGCATTTT. Translating gives CASKWRGEGNQPQHF.

The chain recombines TRBV6-1 with TRBJ1-1; 7 nucleotides line up with TRBD1. Trimming removed 6 bases from V and 5 bases from J; junction bases left unmatched: 9. Per germline, CDR1 MNHNS and CDR2 SASEGT. CDR3 length: 14 residues. The CDR3 protein is CASRRGPRGTEAFF. DNA for the CDR3: TGTGCCAGCAGGAGGGGGCCCAGGGGGACTGAAGCTTTCTTT.

There are a few counts of this clone. This chain joins TRBV5-1 and TRBJ2-1; D unclear. V was pared by 0 bases and J by 2 bases, with 12 bases between. The germline V gene has CDR1 SGHRS and CDR2 YFSETQ. The CDR3 extends over 16 amino acids. In DNA form, the CDR3 reads TGCGCCAGCAGCTTGGGGGCGCCACCCACCTACAATGAGCAGTTCTTC. This encodes CASSLGAPPTYNEQFF.

The genes are TRBV5-4 and TRBJ2-7; 7 bases map to TRBD1. CDR1 SGHNT and CDR2 YYREEE come from the germline V gene (reference sequence). The CDR3 is 15 amino acids. V gave up 4 bases and J gave up 0 bases; unmatched junction bases: 7. CDR3 region: CASSPGQVGSYEQYF. CDR3 nucleotides: TGTGCCAGCAGCCCAGGACAGGTCGGCTCCTACGAGCAGTACTTC.

This sequence joins TRBV15 and TRBJ1-1; D gene uncertain. Germline CDR1 reads LNHNV; CDR2 reads YYDKDF (reference sequence). This CDR3 region has 17 residues. The V gene lost 0 bases and the J gene lost 0 bases, with 14 bases spanning the gap. Here the CDR3 DNA reads TGTGCCACCAGCAGAGATTTGGTATTTATCATGAACACTGAAGCTTTCTTT. Its protein is CATSRDLVFIMNTEAFF. The full variable domain, with the rest looked up from reference TRBV15 and TRBJ1-1, is DAMVIQNPRYQVTQFGKPVTLSCSQTLNHNVMYWYQQKSSQAPKLLFHYYDKDFNNEADTPDNFQSRRPNTSFCFLDIRSPGLGDTAMYLCATSRDLVFIMNTEAFFGQGTRLTVV.

V is TRBV6-9 and J is TRBJ2-7; D gene ambiguous. CDR1 is MNHGY, CDR2 SVAAGI, per germline. V was pared by 10 bases and J by 5 bases, with 12 bases between. The CDR3 consists of 11 residues. As DNA, the CDR3 is TGTGCCACACCCCTCCGAAACGAGCAGTACTTC. This codes for CATPLRNEQYF.